This TCR beta chain came from a study of blood T cell repertoires in COVID-19. Study summary: Researchers got acute and convalescent COVID-19 samples from the United States, Italy and Spain. Nucleic acid was either cDNA or gDNA, and it came from T cells, B-cell-depleted T cells, or PBMCs.

Original processing methods: By means of reference gene primer amplification, nucleated cell counts were estimated. The method was immunoSEQ multiplex PCR; TCRdb's version includes in-frame clones alone and lacks a portion of them. That table supplies the V and J calls and clone size; D and trimming were determined from the DNA. The table records about 100,000 clones, roughly nine tenths of them present only once. Germline V CDR1 and CDR2: LNHDA, SQIVND (reference sequence). The CDR3 loop spans 14 amino acids. V was trimmed by 6 bases and J by 7 bases, leaving 13 bases between them. The material sequenced was peripheral blood. The rearrangement uses TRBV19 and TRBJ1-6; D unresolved. The TCR originated in a man aged 45-65 years with active COVID-19. The CDR3 sequence is CASSPERANSPLHF. The CDR3 DNA follows: TGTGCCAGTAGCCCGGAGAGGGCGAATTCACCCCTCCACTTT.